Sequencing of this T cell receptor (beta chain) was carried out in a study of OX40 agonist ivuxolimab in advanced cancers. Study-level results: Doses of 0.1 to 3.0 mg/kg were accompanied by clonal expansion of CD4+ and CD8+ blood T cells by week 6.

Repertoires were generated with immunoSEQ multiplex PCR, while TCRdb's copy carries only in-frame clones and drops some. The table shows 75,000 to 100,000 clones, with around 88% occurring only once. As regards this clone: Its target is not known.

The CDR3 is 15 residues long. V was trimmed by 1 base and J by 4 bases, leaving 11 bases between them. Germline values: CDR1 SGHVS, CDR2 FQNEAQ. This clonotype was obtained from an adult with an advanced solid tumor such as melanoma, head and neck, liver or kidney cancer. The sample was CD4+ or CD8+ T cells sorted from blood, taken in a trial of the OX40 agonist ivuxolimab. The chain is built from TRBV7-8 and TRBJ1-5; no clear D. For the CDR3, the DNA is TGTGCCAGCAGCTTAGAGAGAGGGATGAATCAGCCCCAGCATTTT. It translates to CASSLERGMNQPQHF. Drawing the rest from reference TRBV7-8 and TRBJ1-5, the complete variable domain is GAGVSQSPRYKVAKRGQDVALRCDPISGHVSLFWYQQALGQGPEFLTYFQNEAQLDKSGLPSDRFFAERPEGSVSTLKIQRTQQEDSAVYLCASSLERGMNQPQHFGDGTRLSIL.